These 19 T cell receptor beta chains originate from one sample sequenced in a study of T cell changes during pregnancy in multiple sclerosis. TCRdb's copy holds only in-frame clones and misses some; the assay was immunoSEQ multiplex PCR. The sample consists of under 120,000 clones, roughly 90% of them appearing once. Sequencing used peripheral blood, obtained after pregnancy. Every receptor here comes from a female donor with multiple sclerosis, enrolled in a pregnancy study.

This clone was recorded only once. The V and J genes are TRBV30 and TRBJ1-2; 7 nucleotides line up with TRBD1. With V trimmed by 8 bases and J by 1 base, 4 bases remained unmatched. The CDR3 runs to 12 residues. The V gene's germline CDR1 is GTSNPN and CDR2 SVGIG (reference sequence). The CDR3 is CARDSYNYGYTF. CDR3 nucleotides: TGTGCCAGGGACAGCTATAACTATGGCTACACCTTC.

The chain combines TRBV6-6 with TRBJ1-1; unclear D gene. V was clipped by 5 bases and J by 6 bases, with 10 bases between them. The CDR3 has 12 residues. Germline V gene sequence: CDR1 MNHNY, CDR2 SVGAGI (reference sequence). The CDR3 sequence is CASSAPVPEAFF. The CDR3 nucleotides read TGTGCCAGCAGTGCCCCGGTCCCTGAAGCTTTCTTT.

The chain has TRBV15 and TRBJ1-4; D possibly corresponds to TRBD1 (6 bases). The CDR3 covers 14 residues. Trimming shortened V by 5 bases and J by 4 bases, and 11 bases separated the two germline ends. Germline V gene sequence: CDR1 LNHNV, CDR2 YYDKDF (reference sequence). The CDR3, as DNA: TGTGCCACCAGCGGCCAGGGGAATAATGAAAAACTGTTTTTT. Translated, it gives CATSGQGNNEKLFF.

The rearrangement joins TRBV5-1 to TRBJ2-1, with a possible D match to TRBD2 (9 bases). Trimming took 0 bases from V and 5 from J, leaving 30 bases between them. Germline CDR1 is SGHRS and CDR2 is YFSETQ. The CDR3 sequence is 21 residues long. CDR3 loop: CASSLGDRGRRGGSRDNEQFF. The CDR3, as DNA: TGCGCCAGCAGCTTGGGTGACAGGGGACGGCGGGGGGGTTCGAGGGACAATGAGCAGTTCTTC.

The genes are TRBV15 and TRBJ2-7; tentatively, D is TRBD2 (7 bases). The germline gives CDR1 LNHNV, CDR2 YYDKDF (reference sequence). The CDR3 has 15 residues. V was trimmed by 3 bases and J by 5 bases, leaving 17 bases between them. In DNA, the CDR3 is TGTGCCACCAGCAGCGTGAGGGGGGGCATTGACGAGCAGTACTTC. It translates to CATSSVRGGIDEQYF.

The chain employs TRBV7-9 and TRBJ2-1; maybe TRBD1 (6 bases). V was cut by 5 bases and J by 4 bases, with 18 bases left in between. Germline lookup yields CDR1 SEHNR and CDR2 FQNEAQ (reference sequence). There are 16 residues in the CDR3. This CDR3 reads CASSPTAGTNYNEQFF. CDR3 nucleotides: TGTGCCAGCAGCCCCACGGCAGGGACAAATTACAATGAGCAGTTCTTC.

The CDR3 sequence: CASSLGTGENEKLFF. The CDR3 nucleotides read TGTGCCAGCAGCTTAGGGACAGGGGAAAATGAAAAACTGTTTTTT. This rearrangement joins TRBV7-9 to TRBJ1-4; 9 nucleotides line up with TRBD1. CDR3 size: 15 residues. The V gene end was trimmed by 1 base and the J gene end by 5 bases; junction bases not matched to a gene: 2. CDR1 and CDR2 from the germline V gene are SEHNR and FQNEAQ (reference sequence).

The chain employs TRBV7-9 and TRBJ2-1, with 7 bases that match TRBD2. The CDR3 length is 13 residues. The germline gives CDR1 SEHNR, CDR2 FQNEAQ (reference sequence). Losses at the gene ends were 6 bases for V and 5 bases for J; bases not matched to a gene: 4. The CDR3 region is CASRTSENNEQFF. The CDR3 DNA is TGTGCCAGCAGAACTAGCGAAAACAATGAGCAGTTCTTC.

The chain joins TRBV20-1 to TRBJ2-7, with D hard to call. V was shortened by 6 bases and J by 4 bases, with 10 bases between the two germline ends. Per germline, CDR1 DFQATT and CDR2 SNEGSKA (reference sequence). The CDR3 has 11 residues. The CDR3 protein is CSAADSYEQYF. In nucleotides, the CDR3 is TGCAGTGCGGCCGACTCGTACGAGCAGTACTTC.

This chain connects TRBV6-6 to TRBJ1-1; a possible D gene is TRBD1 (6 bases). V lost 7 bases, J lost 7 bases, and 10 bases lay in between. Looked up from germline, CDR1 is MNHNY and CDR2 is SVGAGI (reference sequence). The CDR3 is made up of 11 amino acids. CDR3 loop: CASNLDSEAFF. DNA for the CDR3: TGTGCCAGCAATCTGGACAGTGAAGCTTTCTTT.

The V call is TRBV11-3, the J call TRBJ1-5; D perhaps matches TRBD1 (6 bases). The V gene's germline CDR1 is SGHNT and CDR2 YENEEA. The CDR3 contains 15 residues. Trimming shortened V by 6 bases and J by 6 bases, and 18 bases separated the two germline ends. This chain's CDR3 is CASRQTAGAFQPQHF. In nucleotides, the CDR3 is TGTGCCAGCAGGCAAACGGCGGGGGCCTTTCAGCCCCAGCATTTT.

This chain joins TRBV10-2 and TRBJ1-1; weak D call: TRBD1 (5 bases). This CDR3 has 17 amino acids. Germline V lookup: CDR1 WSHSY, CDR2 SAAADI. Trimming shortened V by 7 bases and J by 3 bases, and 24 bases separated the two germline ends. The CDR3 sequence is CASTVRDLWGWDTEAFF. DNA for the CDR3: TGCGCCAGCACGGTCAGGGATTTGTGGGGTTGGGACACTGAAGCTTTCTTT.

The gene calls are TRBV19 and TRBJ1-1; D uncertain. Between the trimmed V and J ends, which lost 2 bases and 4 bases, there was a span of 8 bases. The CDR3 loop spans 13 amino acids. Germline V CDR1 and CDR2: LNHDA, SQIVND (reference sequence). The CDR3 bases are TGTGCCAGTAGTATAACGGAGGTCACTGAAGCTTTCTTT. Amino acid sequence: CASSITEVTEAFF.

This chain connects TRBV5-6 to TRBJ2-1; weak D call: TRBD2 (6 bases). V dropped 4 bases and J dropped 6 bases, with 17 bases sitting between them. The germline V gene encodes CDR1 SGHDT and CDR2 YYEEEE. The CDR3 is 15 amino acids. The CDR3 sequence: CASSPGRGRFNEQFF. As DNA, the CDR3 is TGTGCCAGCAGCCCCGGGCGGGGACGGTTCAATGAGCAGTTCTTC.

The genes are TRBV7-9 and TRBJ1-5; possibly TRBD1 for D (5 bases). Trimming shortened V by 1 base and J by 7 bases, and 14 bases separated the two germline ends. Germline loops: CDR1 SEHNR, CDR2 FQNEAQ (reference sequence). This CDR3 is 15 amino acids long. The CDR3 DNA sequence: TGTGCCAGCAGCTTAGAGGCAGGGCCGAACCAGCCCCAGCATTTT. This codes for CASSLEAGPNQPQHF. Supplemented by reference TRBV7-9 and TRBJ1-5, the full variable domain reads DTGVSQNPRHKITKRGQNVTFRCDPISEHNRLYWYRQTLGQGPEFLTYFQNEAQLEKSRLLSDRFSAERPKGSFSTLEIQRTEQGDSAMYLCASSLEAGPNQPQHFGDGTRLSIL.

This chain links TRBV18 with TRBJ2-1; 11 nucleotides align to TRBD2. The V gene's germline CDR1 is KGHSH and CDR2 LQKENI. The V segment lost 3 bases and the J segment 3 bases; nucleotides outside the gene matches: 13. CDR3 length: 19 residues. CDR3 nucleotide sequence: TGTGCCAGCTCACCTTACAGGAGGCTCACTAGCGGGGGCTACAATGAGCAGTTCTTC. Its protein is CASSPYRRLTSGGYNEQFF.

The chain links TRBV19 to TRBJ2-1; D may be TRBD1 (5 bases). Trimming left V 5 bases short and J 4 bases short, with 9 bases between. Germline loops: CDR1 LNHDA, CDR2 SQIVND (reference sequence). This CDR3 region has 13 residues. The CDR3 region has the DNA TGTGCCAGTAGTTTGACAGCATACAATGAGCAGTTCTTC. Its protein product is CASSLTAYNEQFF.

This chain connects TRBV5-4 to TRBJ2-5; D remains ambiguous. The CDR3 sequence is 14 residues long. V dropped 0 bases and J dropped 5 bases, with 11 bases sitting between them. Germline V lookup: CDR1 SGHNT, CDR2 YYREEE (reference sequence). The CDR3 DNA reads as TGTGCCAGCAGCTTGGCCGGTAGATTGGAGACCCAGTACTTC. Protein: CASSLAGRLETQYF.

The CDR3 region is CASSQETGWAEAFF. The CDR3 DNA is TGCGCCAGCAGCCAAGAAACAGGGTGGGCTGAAGCTTTCTTT. The rearrangement links TRBV5-1 to TRBJ1-1; weak D call: TRBD1 (6 bases). The CDR3 covers 14 residues. CDR1 and CDR2 (germline): SGHRS, YFSETQ. Trimming took 4 bases from V and 6 from J, leaving 16 bases between them.